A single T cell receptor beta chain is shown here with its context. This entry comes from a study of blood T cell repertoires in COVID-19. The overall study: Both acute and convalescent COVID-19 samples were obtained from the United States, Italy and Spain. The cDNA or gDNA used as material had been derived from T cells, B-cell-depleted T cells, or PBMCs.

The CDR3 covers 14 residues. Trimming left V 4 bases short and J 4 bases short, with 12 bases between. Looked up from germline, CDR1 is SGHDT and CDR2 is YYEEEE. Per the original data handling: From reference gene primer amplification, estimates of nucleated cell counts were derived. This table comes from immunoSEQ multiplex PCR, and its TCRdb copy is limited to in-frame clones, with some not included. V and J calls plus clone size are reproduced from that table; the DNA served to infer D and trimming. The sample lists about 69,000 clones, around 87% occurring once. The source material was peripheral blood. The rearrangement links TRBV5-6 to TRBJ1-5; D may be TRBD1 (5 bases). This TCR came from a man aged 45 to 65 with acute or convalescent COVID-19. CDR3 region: CASSRGGVNQPQHF. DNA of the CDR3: TGTGCCAGCAGCCGGGGGGGAGTTAATCAGCCCCAGCATTTT.